These 20 T cell receptor beta chains were sequenced from one sample in a study of control samples from healthy donors and cancer patients. The data were produced by immunoSEQ multiplex PCR, yet TCRdb's version contains in-frame clones alone and is incomplete. Altogether about 140,000 clones are present, just under 95% being singletons, with the ten largest covering roughly 12%. The sequenced sample consisted of blood. These receptors all come from a man aged 25-45 years in good health.

CDR3 amino acids: CASTDGRGEKLFF. CDR3 DNA: TGTGCCAGCACCGATGGGCGGGGTGAAAAACTGTTTTTT. The chain employs TRBV27 and TRBJ1-4, with no clear D. The CDR3 is 13 amino acids. Trimming removed 7 bases at V and 7 bases at J, with 13 bases between. Germline V CDR1 and CDR2: MNHEY, SMNVEV (reference sequence).

The rearrangement uses TRBV19 and TRBJ1-2, with D maybe TRBD1 (6 bases). Germline CDR1 LNHDA, CDR2 SQIVND (reference sequence). V was pared by 5 bases and J by 1 base, with 14 bases between. CDR3 size: 15 residues. CDR3 residues: CASSLSGGHNYGYTF. The CDR3 DNA follows: TGTGCCAGTAGTCTTTCGGGGGGACATAACTATGGCTACACCTTC.

V and J are TRBV11-3 and TRBJ2-4, with D maybe TRBD1 (5 bases). In germline, CDR1 is SGHNT, CDR2 YENEEA. There are 16 residues in the CDR3. V lost 1 base and J 1 base, leaving 11 bases between the germline ends. The CDR3 region has the DNA TGTGCCAGCAGCTTAGGCAGGGTGGCGGCCAAAAACATTCAGTACTTC. Its protein product is CASSLGRVAAKNIQYF.

The genes are TRBV19 and TRBJ1-6; TRBD1 agrees at 7 bases. The CDR3 has 16 residues. Germline lookup yields CDR1 LNHDA and CDR2 SQIVND (reference sequence). Unmatched junction bases numbered 8, after V lost 1 base and J lost 8 bases. The CDR3 DNA sequence: TGTGCCAGTAGTATAGCCCCGACAGGGAGCTATTCACCCCTCCACTTT. This encodes CASSIAPTGSYSPLHF.

The chain couples TRBV7-9 to TRBJ2-3, with 11 bases that match TRBD2. J gave up 6 bases and V 4 bases, and 18 bases lay outside the gene matches. The CDR3 is 19 amino acids. CDR1 is SEHNR and CDR2 is FQNEAQ in the germline V gene (reference sequence). Written as DNA, the CDR3 is TGTGCCAGCAGCTCCCATCCCCTGAGGCTAGCGGGAGGTGAGGATACGCAGTATTTT. This gives the protein CASSSHPLRLAGGEDTQYF.

This clone has just one count. The V call is TRBV11-2, the J call TRBJ1-3; 9 nucleotides agree with TRBD1. The V gene's germline CDR1 is SGHAT and CDR2 FQNNGV. Trimming at V came to 1 base and at J to 1 base, leaving 5 bases not matched to a gene. This CDR3 comprises 17 residues. The CDR3 bases are TGTGCCAGCAGCTTAGTCGGGACAGGGTATTCTGGAAACACCATATATTTT. Protein sequence: CASSLVGTGYSGNTIYF.

The chain employs TRBV4-1 and TRBJ1-5, with D hard to call. This CDR3 spans 14 amino acids. Per germline, CDR1 MGHRA and CDR2 YSYEKL. Trimming took 0 bases from V and 5 from J, leaving 8 bases between them. The CDR3 DNA reads as TGCGCCAGCAGCCAAGAAGATGGGGATCAGCCCCAGCATTTT. Translating gives CASSQEDGDQPQHF.

This clone showed up just once. The chain carries TRBV24-1 and TRBJ2-3, with 13 bases identical to TRBD2. Per the germline V gene, CDR1 is KGHDR and CDR2 is SFDVKD. The CDR3 consists of 17 residues. Trimming cost V 5 bases and J 1 base; bases outside gene matches: 5. CDR3 DNA: TGTGCCACCAGTGGACTAGCGGGAGGTCGGGGCACAGATACGCAGTATTTT. Its translation: CATSGLAGGRGTDTQYF.

The chain has TRBV5-1 and TRBJ1-4, with 10 bases matching TRBD1. The CDR3 loop spans 15 amino acids. The trim removed 6 bases at V and 0 bases at J, leaving 2 bases unmatched. CDR1 and CDR2 (germline): SGHRS, YFSETQ. CDR3 nucleotides: TGCGCCAGCACCGGGACAGGGGCAACTAATGAAAAACTGTTTTTT. It specifies CASTGTGATNEKLFF.

V and J are TRBV5-1 and TRBJ2-7; TRBD1 or TRBD2 may be the D gene (5 bases each). Germline lookup yields CDR1 SGHRS and CDR2 YFSETQ. CDR3 length: 13 amino acids. V shed 5 bases and J shed 3 bases, with 12 bases lying between them. The CDR3 protein is CASSRDGFYEQYF. The CDR3, as DNA: TGCGCCAGCAGTAGGGACGGATTCTACGAGCAGTACTTC.

The chain joins TRBV19 to TRBJ2-3; D remains ambiguous. Germline V gene sequence: CDR1 LNHDA, CDR2 SQIVND (reference sequence). This CDR3 comprises 14 residues. Trimming took 3 bases from V and 9 from J, leaving 16 bases between them. The CDR3 loop reads CASSILGMEITQYF. CDR3 DNA sequence: TGTGCCAGTAGTATTTTGGGGATGGAAATCACGCAGTATTTT.

V is TRBV7-9 and J is TRBJ2-7; D is possibly TRBD1 (5 bases). V lost 1 base and J 7 bases, leaving 14 bases between the germline ends. The CDR3 loop spans 14 amino acids. CDR1 is SEHNR, CDR2 FQNEAQ, per germline (reference sequence). The CDR3 DNA sequence: TGTGCCAGCAGCTTAGTTGTCGAAAAGGGGGAGCAGTACTTC. Protein: CASSLVVEKGEQYF.

V is TRBV7-8 and J is TRBJ2-1, with 8 bases matching TRBD2. Germline V lookup: CDR1 SGHVS, CDR2 FQNEAQ. There are 15 residues in the CDR3. V was pared by 2 bases and J by 10 bases, with 10 bases of the junction left unmatched. CDR3 residues: CASSLIAGREVEQFF. CDR3 sequence (DNA): TGTGCCAGCAGCTTAATAGCGGGAAGAGAAGTGGAGCAGTTCTTC.

The rearrangement joins TRBV5-5 to TRBJ2-3; either TRBD1 or TRBD2 may supply D (5 bases each). Germline CDR1 SGHKS, CDR2 YYEKEE (reference sequence). Deletions cut 4 bases from V and 1 base from J, with 10 bases between. This CDR3 spans 14 amino acids. This chain's CDR3 is CASSRDRGTDTQYF. DNA of the CDR3: TGTGCCAGCAGCCGGGACCGAGGCACAGATACGCAGTATTTT.

The chain couples TRBV6-6 to TRBJ2-1, with 10 bases identical to TRBD2. J was trimmed by 2 bases and V by 9 bases; bases with no gene match: 4. Germline V lookup: CDR1 MNHNY, CDR2 SVGAGI (reference sequence). This CDR3 is built from 14 residues. CDR3 sequence (DNA): TGTGCCAGTACCACTAGCGGGACCTACAATGAGCAGTTCTTC. Translated: CASTTSGTYNEQFF.

The chain links TRBV5-6 to TRBJ1-1; D uncertain. V shed 4 bases and J shed 2 bases, with 15 bases lying between them. Germline-derived CDR1 and CDR2 are SGHDT and YYEEEE. This CDR3 comprises 15 residues. For the CDR3, the DNA is TGTGCCAGCAGCCCTCGCGGCAAGGGAAACACTGAAGCTTTCTTT. As protein: CASSPRGKGNTEAFF.

V gene TRBV6-1 combines with J gene TRBJ1-1; a weak D match, TRBD1 (5 bases). The CDR3 is 14 amino acids. CDR1 is MNHNS, CDR2 SASEGT, per germline. Trimming left V 3 bases short and J 1 base short, with 9 bases between. CDR3 coding DNA: TGTGCCAGCAGTGACAGGGTCCAGAACACTGAAGCTTTCTTT. The encoded protein is CASSDRVQNTEAFF.

This chain uses TRBV6-2 or TRBV6-3 with TRBJ2-7, with 7 nucleotides matching TRBD1. With V trimmed by 1 base and J by 2 bases, 2 bases remained unmatched. CDR1 is MNHEY and CDR2 is SVGEGT in the germline V gene. The CDR3 totals 14 residues. CDR3 DNA sequence: TGTGCCAGCAGTTACTGGGACAGACCCTACGAGCAGTACTTC. It codes for CASSYWDRPYEQYF.

The J gene is TRBJ2-5, the V gene TRBV7-6, with no clear D. CDR1 and CDR2 (germline): SGHVS, FNYEAQ. Trimming left V 6 bases short and J 7 bases short, with 27 bases between. The CDR3 is 17 amino acids. As DNA, the CDR3 is TGTGCCAGCAGTAGCCTCTCGACGCAGTACACTGAAGGGACCCAGTACTTC. Protein: CASSSLSTQYTEGTQYF.

The chain carries TRBV5-1 and TRBJ2-1; D not certain. The germline V gene encodes CDR1 SGHRS and CDR2 YFSETQ. CDR3 length equals 14 residues. Trimming shortened V by 2 bases and J by 2 bases, and 8 bases separated the two germline ends. CDR3 bases: TGCGCCAGCAGCTTAGTAGATACCTACAATGAGCAGTTCTTC. Translating it yields CASSLVDTYNEQFF.